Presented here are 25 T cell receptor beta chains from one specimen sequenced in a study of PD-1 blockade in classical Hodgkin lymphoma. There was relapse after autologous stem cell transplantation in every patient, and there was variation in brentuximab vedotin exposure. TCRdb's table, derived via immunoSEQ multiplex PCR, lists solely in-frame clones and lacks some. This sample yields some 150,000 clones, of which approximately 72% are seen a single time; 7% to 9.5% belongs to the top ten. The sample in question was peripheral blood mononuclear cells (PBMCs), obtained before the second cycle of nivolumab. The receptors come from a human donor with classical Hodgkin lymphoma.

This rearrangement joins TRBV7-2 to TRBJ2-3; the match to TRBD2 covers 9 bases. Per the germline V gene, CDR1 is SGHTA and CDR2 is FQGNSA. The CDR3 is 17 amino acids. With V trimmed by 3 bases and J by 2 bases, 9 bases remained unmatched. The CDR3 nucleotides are TGTGCCAGCAGCTTCCTACTGACTAGCGGTCACACAGATACGCAGTATTTT. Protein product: CASSFLLTSGHTDTQYF.

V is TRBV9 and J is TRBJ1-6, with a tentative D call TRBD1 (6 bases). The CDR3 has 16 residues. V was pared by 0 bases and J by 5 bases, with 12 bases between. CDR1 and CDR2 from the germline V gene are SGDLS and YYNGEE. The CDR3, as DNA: TGTGCCAGCAGCGTAGGAGGGGGGGTCAATAATTCACCCCTCCACTTT. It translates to CASSVGGGVNNSPLHF.

CDR3 loop: CASTTYQTSLHF. The CDR3 coding sequence is TGTGCCAGCACCACCTATCAGACGTCCCTCCACTTT. J is TRBJ1-6 and V is TRBV7-9; D uncertain. Per germline, CDR1 SEHNR and CDR2 FQNEAQ (reference sequence). V shed 7 bases and J shed 14 bases, with 15 bases lying between them. CDR3 length: 12 amino acids.

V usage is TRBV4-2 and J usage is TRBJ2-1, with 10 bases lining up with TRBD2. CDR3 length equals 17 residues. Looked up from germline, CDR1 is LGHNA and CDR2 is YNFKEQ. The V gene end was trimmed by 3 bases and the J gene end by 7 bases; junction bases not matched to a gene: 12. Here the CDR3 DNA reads TGTGCCAGCAGCCAGCTGGGAGCTAGCGGGAGCCGAAATGAGCAGTTCTTC. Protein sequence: CASSQLGASGSRNEQFF.

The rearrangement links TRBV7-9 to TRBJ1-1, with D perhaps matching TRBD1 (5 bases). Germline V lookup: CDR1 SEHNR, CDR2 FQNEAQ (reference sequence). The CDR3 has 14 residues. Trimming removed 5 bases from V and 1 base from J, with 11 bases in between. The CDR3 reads CASSRGGGNTEAFF. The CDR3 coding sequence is TGTGCCAGCAGCCGTGGCGGGGGGAACACTGAAGCTTTCTTT. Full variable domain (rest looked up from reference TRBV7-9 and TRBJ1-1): DTGVSQNPRHKITKRGQNVTFRCDPISEHNRLYWYRQTLGQGPEFLTYFQNEAQLEKSRLLSDRFSAERPKGSFSTLEIQRTEQGDSAMYLCASSRGGGNTEAFFGQGTRLTVV.

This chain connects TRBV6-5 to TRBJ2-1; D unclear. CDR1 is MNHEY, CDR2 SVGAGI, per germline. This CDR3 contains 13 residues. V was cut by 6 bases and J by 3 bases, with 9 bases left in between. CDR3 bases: TGTGCCAGCAGCCGACACGTCTACAATGAGCAGTTCTTC. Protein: CASSRHVYNEQFF.

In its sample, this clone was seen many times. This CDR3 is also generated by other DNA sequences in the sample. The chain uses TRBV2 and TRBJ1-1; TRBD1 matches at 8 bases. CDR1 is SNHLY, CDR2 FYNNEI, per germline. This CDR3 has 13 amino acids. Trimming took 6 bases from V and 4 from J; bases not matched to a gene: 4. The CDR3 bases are TGTGCCAGCAGATCTGACAGGGGCACTGAAGCTTTCTTT. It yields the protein CASRSDRGTEAFF.

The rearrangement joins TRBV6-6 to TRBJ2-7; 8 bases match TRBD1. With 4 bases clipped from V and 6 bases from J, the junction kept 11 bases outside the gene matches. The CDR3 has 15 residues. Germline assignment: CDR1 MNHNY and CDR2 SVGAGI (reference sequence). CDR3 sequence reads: CASSWRQGMVSEQYF. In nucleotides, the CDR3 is TGTGCCAGCAGTTGGCGACAGGGGATGGTAAGCGAGCAGTACTTC.

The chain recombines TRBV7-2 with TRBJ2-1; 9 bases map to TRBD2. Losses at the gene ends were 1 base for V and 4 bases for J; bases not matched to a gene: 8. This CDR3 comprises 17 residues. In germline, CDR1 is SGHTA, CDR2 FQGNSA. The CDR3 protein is CASSLDFSGGIYNEQFF. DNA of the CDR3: TGTGCCAGCAGCTTAGATTTTAGCGGGGGTATTTACAATGAGCAGTTCTTC.

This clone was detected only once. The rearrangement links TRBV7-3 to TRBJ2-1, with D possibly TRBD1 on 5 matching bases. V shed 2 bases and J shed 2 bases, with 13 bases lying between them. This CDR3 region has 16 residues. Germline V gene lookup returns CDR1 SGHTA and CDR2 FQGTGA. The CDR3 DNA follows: TGTGCCAGCAGCTTACAGAGTCAGGGAACCTACAATGAGCAGTTCTTC. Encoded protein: CASSLQSQGTYNEQFF.

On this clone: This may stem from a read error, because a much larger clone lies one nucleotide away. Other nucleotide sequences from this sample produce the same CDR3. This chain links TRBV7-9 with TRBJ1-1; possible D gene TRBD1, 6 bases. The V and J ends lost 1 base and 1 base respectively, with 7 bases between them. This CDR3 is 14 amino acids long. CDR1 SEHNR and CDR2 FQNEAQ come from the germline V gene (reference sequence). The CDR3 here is CASSLEGGNTEAFF. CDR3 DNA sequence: TGTGCCAGCAGCTTAGAAGGGGGGAACACTGAAGCTTTCTTT. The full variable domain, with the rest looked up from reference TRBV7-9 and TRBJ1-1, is DTGVSQNPRHKITKRGQNVTFRCDPISEHNRLYWYRQTLGQGPEFLTYFQNEAQLEKSRLLSDRFSAERPKGSFSTLEIQRTEQGDSAMYLCASSLEGGNTEAFFGQGTRLTVV.

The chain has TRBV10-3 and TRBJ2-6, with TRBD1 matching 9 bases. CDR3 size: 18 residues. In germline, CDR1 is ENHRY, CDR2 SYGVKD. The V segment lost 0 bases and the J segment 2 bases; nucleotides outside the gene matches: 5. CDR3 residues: CAISESGQGPTGANVLTF. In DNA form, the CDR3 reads TGTGCCATCAGTGAGTCAGGACAGGGGCCAACTGGGGCCAACGTCCTGACTTTC.

The CDR3 region has the DNA TGTGCCAGCAGTGAATTCTCCACGACCTACGAGCAGTACTTC. Its translation: CASSEFSTTYEQYF. The chain carries TRBV6-1 and TRBJ2-7, with D unresolved. The length of the CDR3 is 14 residues. Germline V gene data show CDR1 as MNHNS and CDR2 as SASEGT. Trimming cost V 2 bases and J 2 bases, with 10 bases left between them.

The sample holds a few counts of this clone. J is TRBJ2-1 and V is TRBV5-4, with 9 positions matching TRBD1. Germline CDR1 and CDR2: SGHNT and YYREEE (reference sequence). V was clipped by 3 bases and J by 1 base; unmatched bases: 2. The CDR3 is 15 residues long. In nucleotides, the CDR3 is TGTGCCAGCAGCTGGGGACAGGGTTCCTACAATGAGCAGTTCTTC. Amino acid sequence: CASSWGQGSYNEQFF.

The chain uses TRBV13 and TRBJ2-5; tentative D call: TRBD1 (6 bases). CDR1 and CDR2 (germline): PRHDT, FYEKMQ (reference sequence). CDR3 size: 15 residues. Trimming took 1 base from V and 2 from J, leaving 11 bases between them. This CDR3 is CASSLVGRGQETQYF. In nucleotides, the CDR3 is TGTGCCAGCAGCTTAGTAGGCAGGGGTCAAGAGACCCAGTACTTC.

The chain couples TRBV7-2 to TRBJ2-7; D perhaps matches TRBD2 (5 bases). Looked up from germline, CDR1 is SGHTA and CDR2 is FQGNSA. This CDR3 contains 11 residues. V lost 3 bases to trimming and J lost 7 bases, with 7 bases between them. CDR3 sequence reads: CASSFGGEQYF. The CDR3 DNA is TGTGCCAGCAGCTTCGGAGGTGAGCAGTACTTC.

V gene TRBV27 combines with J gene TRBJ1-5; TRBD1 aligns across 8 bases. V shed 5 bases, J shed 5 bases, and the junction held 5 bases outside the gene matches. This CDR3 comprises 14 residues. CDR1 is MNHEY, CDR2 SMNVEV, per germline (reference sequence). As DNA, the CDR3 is TGTGCCAGCAGTCCGATACAGGGGGATCAGCCCCAGCATTTT. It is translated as CASSPIQGDQPQHF.

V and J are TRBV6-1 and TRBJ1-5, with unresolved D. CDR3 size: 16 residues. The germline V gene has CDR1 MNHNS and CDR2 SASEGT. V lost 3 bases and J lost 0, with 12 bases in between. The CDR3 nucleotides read TGTGCCAGCAGTGAGTCCGGATTATATAGCAATCAGCCCCAGCATTTT. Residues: CASSESGLYSNQPQHF.

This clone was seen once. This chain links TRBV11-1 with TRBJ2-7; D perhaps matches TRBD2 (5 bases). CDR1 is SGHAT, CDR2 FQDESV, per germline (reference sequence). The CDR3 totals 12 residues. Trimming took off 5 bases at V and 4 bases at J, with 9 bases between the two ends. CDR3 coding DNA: TGTGCCAGCAGCCCCCGGGGATACGAGCAGTACTTC. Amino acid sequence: CASSPRGYEQYF.

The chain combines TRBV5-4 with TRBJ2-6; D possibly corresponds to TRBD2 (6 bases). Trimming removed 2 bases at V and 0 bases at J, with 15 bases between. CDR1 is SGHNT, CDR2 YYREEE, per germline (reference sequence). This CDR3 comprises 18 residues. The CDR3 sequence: CASSLGGEDFSGANVLTF. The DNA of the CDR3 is TGTGCCAGCAGCTTAGGAGGGGAGGATTTCTCTGGGGCCAACGTCCTGACTTTC.

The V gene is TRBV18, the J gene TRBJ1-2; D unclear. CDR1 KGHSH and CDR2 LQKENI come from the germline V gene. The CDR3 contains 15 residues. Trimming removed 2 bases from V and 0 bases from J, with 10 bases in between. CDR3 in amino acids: CASSPTQPANYGYTF. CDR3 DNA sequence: TGTGCCAGCTCACCAACACAGCCAGCTAACTATGGCTACACCTTC.

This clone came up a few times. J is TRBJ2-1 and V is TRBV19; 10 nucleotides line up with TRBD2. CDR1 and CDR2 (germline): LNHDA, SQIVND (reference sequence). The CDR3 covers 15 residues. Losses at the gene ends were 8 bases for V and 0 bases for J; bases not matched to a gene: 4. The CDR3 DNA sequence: TGTGCCAGTGTCTTAGCGGGAGGCTCCTACAATGAGCAGTTCTTC. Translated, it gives CASVLAGGSYNEQFF.

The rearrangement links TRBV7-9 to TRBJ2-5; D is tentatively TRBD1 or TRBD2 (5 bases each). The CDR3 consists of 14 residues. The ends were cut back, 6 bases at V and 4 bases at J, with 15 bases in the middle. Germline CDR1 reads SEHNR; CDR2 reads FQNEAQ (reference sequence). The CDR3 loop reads CASSLTGARETQYF. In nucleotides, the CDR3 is TGTGCCAGCAGTCTCACCGGGGCGCGAGAGACCCAGTACTTC.

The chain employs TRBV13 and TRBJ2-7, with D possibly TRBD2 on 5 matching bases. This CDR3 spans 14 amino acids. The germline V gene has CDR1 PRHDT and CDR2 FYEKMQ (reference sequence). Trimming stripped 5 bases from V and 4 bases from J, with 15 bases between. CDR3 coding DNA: TGTGCCAGCAGCATCAGAGGGTCTGTTTACGAGCAGTACTTC. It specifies CASSIRGSVYEQYF.

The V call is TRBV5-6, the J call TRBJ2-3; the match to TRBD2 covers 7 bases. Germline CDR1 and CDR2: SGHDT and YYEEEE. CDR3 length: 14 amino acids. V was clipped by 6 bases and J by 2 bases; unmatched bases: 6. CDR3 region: CASTERGLTDTQYF. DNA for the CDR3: TGTGCCAGCACGGAGCGGGGACTCACAGATACGCAGTATTTT. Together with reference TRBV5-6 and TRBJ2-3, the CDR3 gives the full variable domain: DAGVTQSPTHLIKTRGQQVTLRCSPKSGHDTVSWYQQALGQGPQFIFQYYEEEERQRGNFPDRFSGHQFPNYSSELNVNALLLGDSALYLCASTERGLTDTQYFGPGTRLTVL.